This TCR beta chain was obtained from a study of breast tumors, draining lymph nodes, adjacent tissues. Study-wide results and caveats: Luminal-like breast cancer showed significantly higher tumor–nontumor repertoire similarity than basal-like. Tumors had less TCR diversity than lymph nodes, more than nontumor tissue. Findings are consistent with lymph node origin and intratumoral expansion of most tumor T cells. Tumor T cell lymph node origin was a supported hypothesis, not proven.

This clonotype was detected many times. Its specificity is not known. Breast cancer patients provided tissue from their axillary draining lymph nodes. The CDR3 length is 15 residues. V shed 4 bases and J 4 bases; nucleotides not matched to a gene: 8. TCRdb reprocessed the multiplex PCR reads with MiXCR, giving one entry per CDR3 protein. Of 270,000 or so distinct CDR3 sequences detected, more than 30% appear once; the ten largest clones hold over 0.95%. The sample taken for sequencing was axillary lymph node tissue. This receptor was identified in a female donor with breast cancer. Some clones in this sample may be carry-over from other donors' samples. V gene TRBV12-3 or TRBV12-4 combines with J gene TRBJ2-3, with 7 bases aligning to TRBD1. Written as DNA, the CDR3 is TGTGCCAGCAGTTCAGACAGGGCATCTTCAGATACGCAGTATTTT. It translates to CASSSDRASSDTQYF.